The T cell receptor beta chain described here comes from a study of T cell responses to AZD1222 COVID-19 vaccine. Study results and limitations: Clonal diversity may have been underestimated in mostly white British donors. Unmutated variant regions reportedly attract nearly half of all spike-specific TCRs.

TCRdb's copy holds only in-frame clones and misses some; the assay was immunoSEQ multiplex PCR. Of some 71,000 clones listed, 80% to 90% are singletons. Second-dose groups at about 4 or about 12 weeks were pooled. Notes on this clone: Its target is not known.

This CDR3 contains 16 residues. The ends were cut back, 4 bases at V and 10 bases at J, with 25 bases in the middle. Germline CDR1 KGHSH, CDR2 LQKENI. The sequencing used peripheral blood, collected 28 days after the second AZD1222 dose. V usage is TRBV18 and J usage is TRBJ1-2; possible D gene TRBD1, 5 bases. The TCR sequence derives from an adult who received the AZD1222 COVID-19 vaccine. CDR3 region: CASSRSGARTRINYTF. The CDR3, as DNA: TGTGCCAGCTCACGGTCCGGAGCTCGGACAAGGATAAACTACACCTTC.